This T cell receptor (beta chain) was recovered during a study of blood T cell repertoires in COVID-19. About the research overall: Acute-phase and convalescent COVID-19 samples originated in the United States, Italy and Spain.

Assay used: immunoSEQ multiplex PCR; TCRdb lists only in-frame clones, some missing. The sample yields tens of thousands of clones, roughly 87% seen once. This clone showed up just once. The CDR3 extends over 14 amino acids. Trimming pared 5 bases from V and 0 bases from J, leaving 7 bases between. Germline CDR1 is MDHEN and CDR2 is SYDVKM. The receptor comes from a middle-aged man with COVID-19, enrolled during active disease. The J gene is TRBJ1-4, the V gene TRBV28; D gene uncertain. The sequencing input was peripheral blood. For the CDR3, the DNA is TGTGCCAGCAGTATAGATGCAACTAATGAAAAACTGTTTTTT. The encoded protein is CASSIDATNEKLFF.